One sample yielded the 25 T cell receptor beta chains listed below, sequenced in a study of CD8+ T cells in alopecia areata. Reverse transcribed after extraction, RNA yielded cDNA as the sequencing template. Sequenced by immunoSEQ multiplex PCR; TCRdb stores in-frame clones only, minus some. The table records more than 150,000 clones, about 50% of them present only once. The sample here was CD8+ T cells sorted from blood, taken at week 0. Every receptor here comes from a human donor with alopecia areata.

The V and J genes are TRBV30 and TRBJ2-5; D gene ambiguous. Trimming shortened V by 0 bases and J by 2 bases, and 4 bases separated the two germline ends. The CDR3 has 12 residues. The germline V gene encodes CDR1 GTSNPN and CDR2 SVGIG (reference sequence). In nucleotides, the CDR3 is TGTGCCTGGAGTGTAGCTCAAGAGACCCAGTACTTC. Translating it yields CAWSVAQETQYF.

V gene TRBV4-3 combines with J gene TRBJ2-7, with D tentatively TRBD1 (6 bases). Germline CDR1 LGHNA, CDR2 YSLEER. Trimming took 0 bases from V and 9 from J, leaving 12 bases between them. There are 13 residues in the CDR3. The CDR3 spells CASSQDLGAGQYF. In DNA form, the CDR3 reads TGCGCCAGCAGCCAAGATTTGGGGGCCGGGCAGTACTTC.

The chain couples TRBV29-1 to TRBJ2-7; perhaps TRBD2 as D (6 bases). V lost 4 bases, J lost 3 bases, and 16 bases lay in between. Germline CDR1 reads SQVTM; CDR2 reads ANQGSEA. This CDR3 comprises 14 residues. CDR3 coding DNA: TGCAGCGTTGGGGGGGACGGCGTCCACTACGAGCAGTACTTC. Protein: CSVGGDGVHYEQYF.

This clone was counted between two and nine times. The V gene is TRBV29-1, the J gene TRBJ1-4, with TRBD1 matching over 10 bases. This CDR3 region has 12 residues. Germline values: CDR1 SQVTM, CDR2 ANQGSEA. CDR3 in amino acids: CSGQGDGGKLFF. In nucleotides, the CDR3 is TGCAGTGGACAGGGGGACGGGGGAAAACTGTTTTTT.

The V call is TRBV7-6, the J call TRBJ2-3, with D possibly matching TRBD1 (6 bases). This CDR3 comprises 14 residues. Trimming took off 5 bases at V and 0 bases at J, with 9 bases between the two ends. CDR1 SGHVS and CDR2 FNYEAQ come from the germline V gene. The CDR3 nucleotides read TGTGCCAGCAGCCCTGACAGGAGCACAGATACGCAGTATTTT. The encoded protein is CASSPDRSTDTQYF.

The rearrangement uses TRBV5-1 and TRBJ2-1; D is undetermined. CDR3 length: 12 residues. Germline CDR1 SGHRS, CDR2 YFSETQ. Trimming removed 5 bases from V and 7 bases from J, with 10 bases in between. The CDR3 nucleotides read TGCGCCAGCAGTCTCCCGAGTAATGAGCAGTTCTTC. Translation: CASSLPSNEQFF.

In its sample, this clone was seen a few times. This chain joins TRBV14 and TRBJ2-1; D might be TRBD2 (6 bases). The CDR3 totals 13 residues. Between the trimmed V and J ends, which lost 2 bases and 12 bases, there was a span of 14 bases. Germline CDR1 reads SGHDN; CDR2 reads FVKESK. CDR3 region: CASSQLIWDWQFF. The CDR3 nucleotides read TGTGCCAGCAGCCAATTAATCTGGGACTGGCAGTTCTTC.

This clone was seen only a few times. V and J are TRBV30 and TRBJ1-6; D gene uncertain. V was shortened by 4 bases and J by 9 bases, with 19 bases between the two germline ends. CDR1 GTSNPN and CDR2 SVGIG come from the germline V gene (reference sequence). The CDR3 spans 15 residues. Written as DNA, the CDR3 is TGTGCCTGGACTCGAGAGTGGGAAGTCGGTTCACCCCTCCACTTT. Translating it yields CAWTREWEVGSPLHF.

The genes are TRBV27 and TRBJ2-1; D remains unclear. Germline CDR1 MNHEY, CDR2 SMNVEV (reference sequence). The CDR3 totals 11 residues. The V end lost 3 bases, the J end lost 8 bases, and 5 bases lay between the germline ends. DNA of the CDR3: TGTGCCAGCAGTTTTCGCTATGAGCAGTTCTTC. It is translated as CASSFRYEQFF.

This clone was counted only a few times. Other DNA sequences from this sample encode an identical CDR3 as well. The chain recombines TRBV25-1 with TRBJ1-1; D is uncertain. Germline CDR1 and CDR2: MGHDK and SYGVNS. This CDR3 contains 11 residues. Trimming removed 5 bases at V and 4 bases at J, with 5 bases between. The CDR3 DNA follows: TGTGCCAGCAGTTTAGGCACTGAAGCTTTCTTT. Translating gives CASSLGTEAFF.

The chain links TRBV29-1 to TRBJ1-2; D is possibly TRBD1 (5 bases). V was cut by 3 bases and J by 5 bases, with 10 bases left in between. CDR1 and CDR2 from the germline V gene are SQVTM and ANQGSEA. CDR3 length: 12 residues. In nucleotides, the CDR3 is TGCAGCGTTGATAAGGCAGGGTATGGCTACACCTTC. Its translation: CSVDKAGYGYTF. Complete variable domain (other parts from reference TRBV29-1 and TRBJ1-2): SAVISQKPSRDICQRGTSLTIQCQVDSQVTMMFWYRQQPGQSLTLIATANQGSEATYESGFVIDKFPISRPNLTFSTLTVSNMSPEDSSIYLCSVDKAGYGYTFGSGTRLTVV.

The genes are TRBV30 and TRBJ2-7, with 7 bases aligning to TRBD1. Germline-derived CDR1 and CDR2 are GTSNPN and SVGIG (reference sequence). V shed 2 bases, J shed 3 bases, and the junction held 7 bases outside the gene matches. This CDR3 is 14 amino acids long. CDR3 loop: CAWSPGTAYYEQYF. CDR3 DNA: TGTGCCTGGAGTCCCGGGACAGCCTACTACGAGCAGTACTTC.

The V and J genes are TRBV27 and TRBJ2-7, with D perhaps TRBD1 or TRBD2 (5 bases each). This CDR3 region has 15 residues. Germline CDR1 reads MNHEY; CDR2 reads SMNVEV (reference sequence). The V end lost 5 bases, the J end lost 5 bases, and 19 bases lay between the germline ends. CDR3 sequence: CASSPRGALGDEQYF. The CDR3 coding sequence is TGTGCCAGCAGTCCCCGGGGCGCTTTAGGGGACGAGCAGTACTTC.

The gene calls are TRBV2 and TRBJ1-5; 7 bases agree with TRBD1. This CDR3 has 12 amino acids. CDR1 SNHLY and CDR2 FYNNEI come from the germline V gene. Trimming cost V 7 bases and J 4 bases; bases outside gene matches: 1. CDR3 DNA sequence: TGTGCCAGCACAGGGGGAAATCAGCCCCAGCATTTT. This encodes CASTGGNQPQHF.

This clone was seen more than once but under ten times. CDR3 loop: CSVSPTGTYTYEQYF. CDR3 sequence (DNA): TGCAGCGTCTCTCCGACAGGGACCTATACCTACGAGCAGTACTTC. The chain employs TRBV29-1 and TRBJ2-7, with 7 bases that match TRBD1. The germline CDR1 and CDR2 sequences are SQVTM and ANQGSEA. J gave up 2 bases and V 6 bases, and 13 bases lay outside the gene matches. CDR3 size: 15 residues.

This sequence joins TRBV10-1 and TRBJ2-1; TRBD2 matches 7 bases. CDR1 WNHNN and CDR2 SYGVQD come from the germline V gene (reference sequence). The CDR3 loop spans 15 amino acids. Trimming took 3 bases from V and 0 from J; bases not matched to a gene: 2. This chain's CDR3 is CASSDGGSSYNEQFF. The CDR3 DNA reads TGCGCCAGCAGTGACGGGGGGAGCTCCTACAATGAGCAGTTCTTC.

Turning to this clone: Different DNA sequences within this sample yield the same CDR3. The genes are TRBV29-1 and TRBJ2-3; unclear D gene. The CDR3 contains 10 residues. From germline, CDR1 is SQVTM and CDR2 ANQGSEA. The germline V and J ends were trimmed by 3 bases and 5 bases, with 3 bases remaining between them. CDR3 in DNA: TGCAGCGTTGAGGTAGATACGCAGTATTTT. It translates to CSVEVDTQYF.

V and J are TRBV4-3 and TRBJ2-7; D remains ambiguous. V was shortened by 1 base and J by 0 bases, with 4 bases between the two germline ends. The V gene's germline CDR1 is LGHNA and CDR2 YSLEER. The CDR3 has 13 amino acids. CDR3 DNA sequence: TGCGCCAGCAGCCAAGCAGTCTCCTACGAGCAGTACTTC. Its protein product is CASSQAVSYEQYF.

For the CDR3, the DNA is TGCGCCAGCAGCCAGGCGAACAGGGAGCAGTTCTTC. Its translation is CASSQANREQFF. The chain employs TRBV4-3 and TRBJ2-1; a weak D match, TRBD1 (5 bases). V lost 3 bases and J lost 10, with 10 bases in between. The length of the CDR3 is 12 residues. The V gene's germline CDR1 is LGHNA and CDR2 YSLEER.

This clone was seen a handful of times. The chain uses TRBV9 and TRBJ2-2; a possible D gene is TRBD2 (5 bases). The CDR3 is 12 residues long. CDR1 and CDR2 from the germline V gene are SGDLS and YYNGEE. V lost 2 bases, J lost 7 bases, and 6 bases lay in between. The CDR3 nucleotides read TGTGCCAGCAGCGTGAGGGTCGGGGAGCTGTTTTTT. Its protein is CASSVRVGELFF.

V gene TRBV27 combines with J gene TRBJ1-1, with 9 nucleotides matching TRBD1. Germline V lookup: CDR1 MNHEY, CDR2 SMNVEV (reference sequence). V lost 10 bases to trimming and J lost 6 bases; unmatched junction nucleotides: 6. The CDR3 runs to 12 residues. CDR3 loop: CATQTGGSEAFF. CDR3 DNA sequence: TGTGCCACCCAGACAGGGGGATCTGAAGCTTTCTTT.

The chain couples TRBV9 to TRBJ2-1, with D hard to call. V was clipped by 0 bases and J by 8 bases, with 9 bases between them. This CDR3 is 13 amino acids long. Looked up from germline, CDR1 is SGDLS and CDR2 is YYNGEE. The CDR3 is CASSVDRAHEQFF. The CDR3 nucleotides are TGTGCCAGCAGCGTAGATCGGGCACATGAGCAGTTCTTC.

This clone was recorded a few times. The DNA of the CDR3 is TGCAGCGTTACCGACCAGGAGGGCTACACCTTC. Its translation: CSVTDQEGYTF. The rearrangement uses TRBV29-1 and TRBJ1-2, with no clear D. The CDR3 runs to 11 residues. Per germline, CDR1 SQVTM and CDR2 ANQGSEA. Trimming pared 5 bases from V and 8 bases from J, leaving 12 bases between.

This clone was detected a few times. The identical CDR3 is also encoded by other nucleotide sequences in the sample. This chain joins TRBV4-3 and TRBJ1-5, with D possibly being TRBD1 (6 bases). The CDR3 extends over 15 amino acids. V was shortened by 0 bases and J by 2 bases, with 8 bases between the two germline ends. Germline V lookup: CDR1 LGHNA, CDR2 YSLEER. The CDR3 protein is CASSQDRTGNQPQHF. CDR3 bases: TGCGCCAGCAGCCAAGATAGGACAGGCAATCAGCCCCAGCATTTT.

This clone appeared a few times. V and J are TRBV6-1 and TRBJ2-7; a possible D gene is TRBD1 (6 bases). Germline CDR1 is MNHNS and CDR2 is SASEGT. The CDR3 spans 13 residues. V was cut by 6 bases and J by 2 bases, with 11 bases left in between. CDR3 bases: TGTGCCAGCAGCTGGACAGAGACCTACGAGCAGTACTTC. It translates to CASSWTETYEQYF.